Each of the 27 T cell receptor beta chains below was sequenced from the same sample in a study of CD8+ T cells in alopecia areata. Treatment denoted: oral pan-JAK inhibitor, 5-10 mg twice daily. Sequencing relied on a cDNA template that was reverse transcribed from extracted RNA. Sequencing was performed with immunoSEQ multiplex PCR; in TCRdb, only in-frame clones are kept and a portion is missing. The data hold hundreds of thousands of clones, with 30% to 40% observed a single time. The specimen comprised CD4+ T cells sorted from blood, sampled around week 31, from a patient treated with tofacitinib. Source of these receptors: a human donor with alopecia areata.

This clone occurred a few times. The chain uses TRBV18 and TRBJ2-3; 7 positions agree with TRBD2. In germline, CDR1 is KGHSH, CDR2 LQKENI. The CDR3 covers 15 residues. The V and J ends lost 5 bases and 1 base, in that order; junction bases with no gene match: 6. CDR3 DNA: TGTGCCAGCTCAGACCTTAGCGGGCGCACAGATACGCAGTATTTT. This translates into CASSDLSGRTDTQYF.

This chain connects TRBV4-1 to TRBJ1-5, with D perhaps matching TRBD1 (5 bases). The CDR3 consists of 14 residues. The V gene lost 0 bases and the J gene lost 11 bases, with 14 bases spanning the gap. Germline lookup yields CDR1 MGHRA and CDR2 YSYEKL. The CDR3 loop is CASSQDAGLRAQHF. CDR3 in DNA: TGCGCCAGCAGCCAAGATGCAGGGTTGAGGGCCCAGCATTTT.

J is TRBJ2-1 and V is TRBV9; TRBD2 aligns across 9 bases. V lost 0 bases, J lost 6 bases, and 4 bases stayed unmatched. Germline V gives CDR1 SGDLS, CDR2 YYNGEE. The CDR3 length is 15 residues. CDR3: CASSVVGLATNEQFF. Here the CDR3 DNA reads TGTGCCAGCAGCGTAGTAGGACTAGCGACCAATGAGCAGTTCTTC. The full variable domain, in which reference TRBV9 and TRBJ2-1 provide the parts outside the CDR3, is DSGVTQTPKHLITATGQRVTLRCSPRSGDLSVYWYQQSLDQGLQFLIQYYNGEERAKGNILERFSAQQFPDLHSELNLSSLELGDSALYFCASSVVGLATNEQFFGPGTRLTVL.

V and J are TRBV9 and TRBJ1-1, with D tentatively TRBD1 (5 bases). The CDR3 totals 18 residues. V lost 3 bases and J lost 1, with 22 bases in between. Germline V gene data show CDR1 as SGDLS and CDR2 as YYNGEE. Here the CDR3 reads CASSAYHLPGRGNTEAFF. Written as DNA, the CDR3 is TGTGCCAGCAGCGCCTACCATCTACCGGGACGGGGGAACACTGAAGCTTTCTTT.

This rearrangement joins TRBV30 to TRBJ1-2; perhaps TRBD1 as D (5 bases). Trimming removed 5 bases at V and 8 bases at J, with 21 bases between. CDR1 and CDR2 (germline): GTSNPN, SVGIG (reference sequence). CDR3 size: 14 residues. In DNA form, the CDR3 reads TGTGCCTGGGTCCCCGGACACTATAAAGGGGGCTACACCTTC. Translation gives CAWVPGHYKGGYTF.

The chain uses TRBV7-8 and TRBJ1-2; no clear D. The germline CDR1 and CDR2 sequences are SGHVS and FQNEAQ. This CDR3 is built from 14 residues. Trimming pared 3 bases from V and 6 bases from J, leaving 14 bases between. This CDR3 reads CASSFTRVPDGYTF. The CDR3 nucleotides read TGTGCCAGCAGCTTTACTAGGGTTCCGGATGGCTACACCTTC. Full variable domain (rest looked up from reference TRBV7-8 and TRBJ1-2): GAGVSQSPRYKVAKRGQDVALRCDPISGHVSLFWYQQALGQGPEFLTYFQNEAQLDKSGLPSDRFFAERPEGSVSTLKIQRTQQEDSAVYLCASSFTRVPDGYTFGSGTRLTVV.

As to this clone: The identical CDR3 is also encoded by other nucleotide sequences in the sample. The chain employs TRBV29-1 and TRBJ1-1; D not resolved. V lost 4 bases and J 1 base, leaving 4 bases between the germline ends. There are 11 residues in the CDR3. CDR1 is SQVTM, CDR2 ANQGSEA, per germline. The DNA for the CDR3 is TGCAGCGTTGTAGGGAACACTGAAGCTTTCTTT. It specifies CSVVGNTEAFF.

This clone was seen ten or more times. The chain employs TRBV7-2 and TRBJ2-1; 13 nucleotides match TRBD2. The CDR3 contains 19 residues. The germline V gene has CDR1 SGHTA and CDR2 FQGNSA. Germline trimming cut 5 bases from V and 4 bases from J; bases unmatched to any gene: 14. The CDR3 sequence is CASSPTSGRPFKSYNEQFF. The CDR3 region has the DNA TGTGCCAGCAGCCCGACTAGCGGGAGGCCCTTCAAGAGTTACAATGAGCAGTTCTTC. Full variable domain (rest looked up from reference TRBV7-2 and TRBJ2-1): GAGVSQSPSNKVTEKGKDVELRCDPISGHTALYWYRQSLGQGLEFLIYFQGNSAPDKSGLPSDRFSAERTGGSVSTLTIQRTQQEDSAVYLCASSPTSGRPFKSYNEQFFGPGTRLTVL.

Only a few counts were recorded for this clone. The chain is built from TRBV19 and TRBJ1-1, with a weak D call TRBD1 (5 bases). CDR3 size: 13 residues. V lost 7 bases and J 3 bases, leaving 12 bases between the germline ends. CDR1 and CDR2 (germline): LNHDA, SQIVND (reference sequence). CDR3 residues: CASNTDTYTEAFF. CDR3 nucleotides: TGTGCCAGTAACACGGACACTTACACTGAAGCTTTCTTT.

J is TRBJ2-7 and V is TRBV10-3, with TRBD1 as a possible D gene (6 bases). Germline CDR1 and CDR2: ENHRY and SYGVKD. The germline V and J ends were trimmed by 4 bases and 0 bases, with 13 bases remaining between them. There are 15 residues in the CDR3. CDR3 nucleotides: TGTGCCATCAGTGGGACCGGACAGAGCTCCTACGAGCAGTACTTC. Its translation is CAISGTGQSSYEQYF.

The V gene is TRBV30, the J gene TRBJ2-1, with D perhaps TRBD2 (5 bases). The CDR3 runs 16 residues. V lost 4 bases and J 8 bases, leaving 24 bases between the germline ends. Germline V CDR1 and CDR2: GTSNPN, SVGIG (reference sequence). CDR3 DNA: TGTGCCTGGACCCTCCCGGGTCTTCGGACTGATGATGAGCAGTTCTTC. This gives the protein CAWTLPGLRTDDEQFF.

This chain joins TRBV29-1 and TRBJ1-1; the match to TRBD1 covers 7 bases. Germline CDR1 SQVTM, CDR2 ANQGSEA. This CDR3 has 13 residues. Unmatched junction bases numbered 6, after V lost 5 bases and J lost 3 bases. The CDR3: CSVSGTADTEAFF. CDR3 nucleotides: TGCAGCGTTTCCGGGACAGCAGACACTGAAGCTTTCTTT.

This clone was observed a few times. The chain uses TRBV27 and TRBJ2-7, with D perhaps TRBD2 (6 bases). The CDR3 runs 12 residues. The germline V and J ends were trimmed by 8 bases and 6 bases, with 14 bases remaining between them. CDR1 is MNHEY and CDR2 is SMNVEV in the germline V gene (reference sequence). This CDR3 reads CASARLGSEQYF. The CDR3 DNA reads TGTGCCAGCGCCCGACTAGGCTCCGAGCAGTACTTC.

A single count supports this clone. The chain uses TRBV7-2 and TRBJ2-3, with a possible D match to TRBD1 (6 bases). The CDR3 runs to 16 residues. V lost 3 bases, J lost 0 bases, and 13 bases lay in between. The germline V gene has CDR1 SGHTA and CDR2 FQGNSA. The CDR3 region is CASSFRTDSSTDTQYF. The CDR3 bases are TGTGCCAGCAGCTTCCGGACAGACTCTAGCACAGATACGCAGTATTTT.

This clone has only a few counts. V and J are TRBV30 and TRBJ1-1; D possibly corresponds to TRBD1 (5 bases). CDR1 is GTSNPN and CDR2 is SVGIG in the germline V gene (reference sequence). This CDR3 contains 14 residues. V was pared by 3 bases and J by 0 bases, with 11 bases between. In DNA, the CDR3 is TGTGCCTGGAGCCGGGGGGGATTGAACACTGAAGCTTTCTTT. Its translation is CAWSRGGLNTEAFF.

The chain uses TRBV6-6 and TRBJ1-6; a weak D match, TRBD1 (5 bases). Germline V gene sequence: CDR1 MNHNY, CDR2 SVGAGI (reference sequence). V lost 2 bases and J 0 bases, leaving 5 bases between the germline ends. This CDR3 is built from 15 residues. CDR3 residues: CASSYQGSYNSPLHF. The DNA for the CDR3 is TGTGCCAGCAGTTACCAGGGCTCCTATAATTCACCCCTCCACTTT.

This clone was counted a few times. The J gene is TRBJ1-4, the V gene TRBV7-2; tentative D call: TRBD1 (5 bases). Germline-derived CDR1 and CDR2 are SGHTA and FQGNSA. The CDR3 runs to 13 residues. The V and J ends lost 4 bases and 7 bases respectively, with 10 bases between them. The CDR3 spells CASSSRVSEKLFF. Here the CDR3 DNA reads TGTGCCAGCAGCTCCAGGGTTTCTGAAAAACTGTTTTTT.

This clone turned up a few times. V and J are TRBV15 and TRBJ2-5; unclear D gene. The CDR3 covers 16 residues. V gave up 6 bases and J gave up 1 base, with 18 bases separating them. The germline CDR1 and CDR2 sequences are LNHNV and YYDKDF (reference sequence). The CDR3 bases are TGTGCCACCAGAAGGACCGGGTCGACTGCCCAAGAGACCCAGTACTTC. Translated: CATRRTGSTAQETQYF.

The genes are TRBV27 and TRBJ2-6; weak D call: TRBD1 (5 bases). This CDR3 is 15 amino acids long. The germline V and J ends were trimmed by 2 bases and 4 bases, with 9 bases remaining between them. From germline, CDR1 is MNHEY and CDR2 SMNVEV (reference sequence). CDR3 protein: CASSLAGQGANVLTF. CDR3 nucleotide sequence: TGTGCCAGCAGTTTAGCAGGGCAAGGGGCCAACGTCCTGACTTTC.

The rearrangement links TRBV30 to TRBJ2-3; 7 positions agree with TRBD2. Unmatched junction bases numbered 18, after V lost 3 bases and J lost 0 bases. This CDR3 is 19 amino acids long. Per germline, CDR1 GTSNPN and CDR2 SVGIG (reference sequence). This CDR3 reads CAWRTFGLAEQPSTDTQYF. The CDR3 bases are TGTGCCTGGAGAACCTTCGGTCTAGCGGAACAACCTAGCACAGATACGCAGTATTTT.

This chain uses TRBV18 with TRBJ1-5; D is perhaps TRBD1 (6 bases). The V gene's germline CDR1 is KGHSH and CDR2 LQKENI. Between the trimmed V and J ends, which lost 0 bases and 4 bases, there was a span of 10 bases. This CDR3 spans 15 amino acids. The CDR3 coding sequence is TGTGCCAGCTCACCACCGGGGAGGGGGAATCAGCCCCAGCATTTT. Translated: CASSPPGRGNQPQHF.

This clone was seen a few times. The chain couples TRBV6-1 to TRBJ2-5; 8 bases fit TRBD1. V was clipped by 7 bases and J by 5 bases; unmatched bases: 12. Germline CDR1 is MNHNS and CDR2 is SASEGT. The CDR3 sequence is 15 residues long. The CDR3 nucleotides are TGTGCCAGCACTTCTACAGGGGGAGTGTTGGAGACCCAGTACTTC. It specifies CASTSTGGVLETQYF.

The gene calls are TRBV30 and TRBJ2-5; the match to TRBD2 covers 11 bases. The J call may be faulty, since TRBJ2-7 better matches the DNA end. Germline V gene lookup returns CDR1 GTSNPN and CDR2 SVGIG (reference sequence). The CDR3 consists of 15 residues. The CDR3 DNA is TGTGCCTGGTCCACCCAGACTAGCGGGATCTACGAGCAGTACTTC. It encodes CAWSTQTSGIYEQYF.

This clone has just a few counts. The chain recombines TRBV9 with TRBJ2-1; D gene unclear. Trimming cost V 4 bases and J 1 base, with 12 bases left between them. This CDR3 is 15 amino acids long. Germline CDR1 and CDR2: SGDLS and YYNGEE. The CDR3 sequence: CASSSSPPSYNEQFF. The CDR3 DNA follows: TGTGCCAGCAGCTCCAGCCCCCCATCCTACAATGAGCAGTTCTTC.

This clone was seen more than once but under ten times. V and J are TRBV29-1 and TRBJ1-2, with D hard to call. Trimming took off 6 bases at V and 6 bases at J, with 14 bases between the two ends. Germline V gene sequence: CDR1 SQVTM, CDR2 ANQGSEA. The CDR3 consists of 12 residues. The chain's CDR3 is CSVSFVRDGYTF. The CDR3 DNA sequence: TGCAGCGTCTCCTTTGTGAGGGATGGCTACACCTTC.

The chain joins TRBV6-5 to TRBJ2-4; D may be TRBD1 (5 bases). Trimming took off 0 bases at V and 6 bases at J, with 15 bases between the two ends. The CDR3 length is 16 residues. Germline V gene sequence: CDR1 MNHEY, CDR2 SVGAGI. CDR3 in amino acids: CASSYSSREPRNIQYF. The CDR3 nucleotides read TGTGCCAGCAGTTACTCTAGCAGGGAACCTAGAAACATTCAGTACTTC.

Only a few counts were recorded for this clone. CDR3 sequence: CASRPGLAGETKQYF. The DNA of the CDR3 is TGTGCCAGCAGGCCCGGACTAGCGGGAGAGACCAAGCAGTACTTC. V and J are TRBV6-1 and TRBJ2-7; 13 bases align to TRBD2. Germline V lookup: CDR1 MNHNS, CDR2 SASEGT. There are 15 residues in the CDR3. After removal of 6 bases from V and 8 bases from J, the junction contained 10 bases not matched to a gene.